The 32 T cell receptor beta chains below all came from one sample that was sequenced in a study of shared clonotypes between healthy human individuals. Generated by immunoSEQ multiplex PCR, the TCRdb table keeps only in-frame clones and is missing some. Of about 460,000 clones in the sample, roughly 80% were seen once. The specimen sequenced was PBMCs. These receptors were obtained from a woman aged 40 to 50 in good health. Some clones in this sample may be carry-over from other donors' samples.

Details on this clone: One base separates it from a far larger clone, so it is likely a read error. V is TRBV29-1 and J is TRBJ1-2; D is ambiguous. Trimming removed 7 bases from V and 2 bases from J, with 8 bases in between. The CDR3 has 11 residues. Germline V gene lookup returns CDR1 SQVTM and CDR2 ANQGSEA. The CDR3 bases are TGCAGCGAGTCCTTAAACTATGGCTACACCTTC. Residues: CSESLNYGYTF.

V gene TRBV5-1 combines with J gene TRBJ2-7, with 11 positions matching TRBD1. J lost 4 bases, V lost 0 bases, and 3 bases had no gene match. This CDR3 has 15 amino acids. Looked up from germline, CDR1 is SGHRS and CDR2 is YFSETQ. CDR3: CASSLGGQGAYEQYF. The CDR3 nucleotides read TGCGCCAGCAGCTTGGGAGGACAGGGGGCTTACGAGCAGTACTTC.

CDR3 DNA: TGTGCCAGCAGATTTGGCGGTACAACCTACGAGCAGTACTTC. This translates into CASRFGGTTYEQYF. The V gene is TRBV6-1, the J gene TRBJ2-7; D is unresolved. The germline V gene encodes CDR1 MNHNS and CDR2 SASEGT. Trimming left V 6 bases short and J 2 bases short, with 14 bases between. The CDR3 is 14 amino acids.

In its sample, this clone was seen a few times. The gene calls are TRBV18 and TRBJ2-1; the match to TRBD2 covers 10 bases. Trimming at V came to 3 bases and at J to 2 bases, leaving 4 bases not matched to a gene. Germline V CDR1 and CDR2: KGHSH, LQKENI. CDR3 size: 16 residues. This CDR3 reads CASSPPSGRAYNEQFF. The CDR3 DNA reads TGTGCCAGCTCACCTCCAAGCGGGAGGGCCTACAATGAGCAGTTCTTC.

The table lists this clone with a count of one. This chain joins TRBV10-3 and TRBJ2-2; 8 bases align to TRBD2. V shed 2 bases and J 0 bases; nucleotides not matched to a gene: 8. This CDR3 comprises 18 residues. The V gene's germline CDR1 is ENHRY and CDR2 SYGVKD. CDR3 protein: CAISEPPGLAPNTGELFF. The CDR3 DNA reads TGTGCCATCAGTGAGCCCCCCGGACTAGCACCGAACACCGGGGAGCTGTTTTTT.

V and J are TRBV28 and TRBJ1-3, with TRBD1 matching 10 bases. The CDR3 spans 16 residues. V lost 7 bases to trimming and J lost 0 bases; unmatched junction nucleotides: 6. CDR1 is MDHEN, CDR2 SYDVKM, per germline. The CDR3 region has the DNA TGTGCCAGCAAGGGACAGGGGTTTATCTCTGGAAACACCATATATTTT. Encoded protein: CASKGQGFISGNTIYF.

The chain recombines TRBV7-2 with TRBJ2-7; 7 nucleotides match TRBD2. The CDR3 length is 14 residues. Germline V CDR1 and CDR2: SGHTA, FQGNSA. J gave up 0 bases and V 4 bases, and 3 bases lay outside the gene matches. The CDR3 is CASSSGRSSYEQYF. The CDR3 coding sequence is TGTGCCAGCAGCTCCGGGAGGAGCTCCTACGAGCAGTACTTC.

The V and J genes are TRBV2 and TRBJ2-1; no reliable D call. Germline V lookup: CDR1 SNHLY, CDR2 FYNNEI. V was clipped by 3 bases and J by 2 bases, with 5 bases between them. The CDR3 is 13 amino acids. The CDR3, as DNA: TGTGCCAGCAGTGACGGGCCCTACAATGAGCAGTTCTTC. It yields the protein CASSDGPYNEQFF.

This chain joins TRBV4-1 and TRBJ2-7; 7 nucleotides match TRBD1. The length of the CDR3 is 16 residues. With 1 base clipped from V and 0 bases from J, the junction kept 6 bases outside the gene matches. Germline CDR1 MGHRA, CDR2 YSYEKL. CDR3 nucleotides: TGCGCCAGCAGCCAAGGGAGACAGGGCAGCTCCTACGAGCAGTACTTC. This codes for CASSQGRQGSSYEQYF.

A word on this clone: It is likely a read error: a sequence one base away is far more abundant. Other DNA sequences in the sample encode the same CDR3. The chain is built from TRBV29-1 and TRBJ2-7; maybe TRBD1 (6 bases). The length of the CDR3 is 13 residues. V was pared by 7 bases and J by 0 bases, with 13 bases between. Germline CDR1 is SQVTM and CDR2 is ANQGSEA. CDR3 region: CSAVKDSSYEQYF. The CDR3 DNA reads TGCAGCGCCGTCAAGGACAGCTCCTACGAGCAGTACTTC.

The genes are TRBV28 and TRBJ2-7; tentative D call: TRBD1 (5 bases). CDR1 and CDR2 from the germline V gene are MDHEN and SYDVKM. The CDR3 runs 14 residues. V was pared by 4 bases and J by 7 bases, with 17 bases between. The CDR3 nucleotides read TGTGCCAGCAGTTCTCGACAGAGTATTGGTGAGCAGTACTTC. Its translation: CASSSRQSIGEQYF.

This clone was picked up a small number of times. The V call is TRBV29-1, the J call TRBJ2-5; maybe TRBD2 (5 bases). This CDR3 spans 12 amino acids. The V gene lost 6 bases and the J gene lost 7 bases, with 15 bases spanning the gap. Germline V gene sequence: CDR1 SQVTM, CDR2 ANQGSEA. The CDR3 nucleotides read TGCAGCGTAGGACTTACCCGGGGGACCCAGTACTTC. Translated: CSVGLTRGTQYF.

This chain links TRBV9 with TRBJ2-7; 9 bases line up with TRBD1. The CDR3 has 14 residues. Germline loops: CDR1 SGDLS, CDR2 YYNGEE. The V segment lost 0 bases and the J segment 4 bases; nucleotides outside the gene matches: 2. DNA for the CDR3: TGTGCCAGCAGCGTAGAGGGACAGGGTTACGAGCAGTACTTC. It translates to CASSVEGQGYEQYF.

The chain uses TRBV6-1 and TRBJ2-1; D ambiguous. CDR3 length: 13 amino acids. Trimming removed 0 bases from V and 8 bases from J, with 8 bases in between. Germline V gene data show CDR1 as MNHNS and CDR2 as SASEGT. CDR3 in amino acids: CASSEATHYEQFF. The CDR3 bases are TGTGCCAGCAGTGAAGCCACCCATTATGAGCAGTTCTTC.

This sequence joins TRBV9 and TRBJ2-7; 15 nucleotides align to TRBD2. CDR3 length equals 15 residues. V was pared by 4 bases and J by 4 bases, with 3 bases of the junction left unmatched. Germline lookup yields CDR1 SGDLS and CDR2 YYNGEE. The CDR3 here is CASSPGTSGRYEQYF. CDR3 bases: TGTGCCAGCAGCCCTGGGACTAGCGGGAGGTACGAGCAGTACTTC. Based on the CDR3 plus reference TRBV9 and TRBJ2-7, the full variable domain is DSGVTQTPKHLITATGQRVTLRCSPRSGDLSVYWYQQSLDQGLQFLIQYYNGEERAKGNILERFSAQQFPDLHSELNLSSLELGDSALYFCASSPGTSGRYEQYFGPGTRLTVT.

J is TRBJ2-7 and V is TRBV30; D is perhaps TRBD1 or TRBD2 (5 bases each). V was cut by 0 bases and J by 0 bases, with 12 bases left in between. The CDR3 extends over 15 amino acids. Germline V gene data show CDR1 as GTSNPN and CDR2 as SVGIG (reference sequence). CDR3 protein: CAWSVRGVGSYEQYF. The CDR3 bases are TGTGCCTGGAGTGTAAGAGGGGTGGGCTCCTACGAGCAGTACTTC. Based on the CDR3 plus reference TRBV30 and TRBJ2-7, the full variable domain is SQTIHQWPATLVQPVGSPLSLECTVEGTSNPNLYWYRQAAGRGLQLLFYSVGIGQISSEVPQNLSASRPQDRQFILSSKKLLLSDSGFYLCAWSVRGVGSYEQYFGPGTRLTVT.

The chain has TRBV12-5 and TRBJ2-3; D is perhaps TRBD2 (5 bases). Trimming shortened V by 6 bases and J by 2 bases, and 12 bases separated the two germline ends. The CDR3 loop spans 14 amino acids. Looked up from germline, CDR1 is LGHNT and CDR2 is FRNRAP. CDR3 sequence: CASGVLGITDTQYF. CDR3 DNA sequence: TGTGCTAGTGGAGTCCTCGGGATCACAGATACGCAGTATTTT. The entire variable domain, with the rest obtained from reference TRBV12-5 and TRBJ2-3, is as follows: DARVTQTPRHKVTEMGQEVTMRCQPILGHNTVFWYRQTMMQGLELLAYFRNRAPLDDSGMPKDRFSAEMPDATLATLKIQPSEPRDSAVYFCASGVLGITDTQYFGPGTRLTVL.

DNA of the CDR3: TGTGCCGGGATTCGGGGCTATGGCTACACCTTC. This gives the protein CAGIRGYGYTF. This chain connects TRBV7-9 to TRBJ1-2, with D unresolved. The V gene lost 11 bases and the J gene lost 4 bases, with 11 bases spanning the gap. CDR3 size: 11 residues. Germline V gene data show CDR1 as SEHNR and CDR2 as FQNEAQ (reference sequence).

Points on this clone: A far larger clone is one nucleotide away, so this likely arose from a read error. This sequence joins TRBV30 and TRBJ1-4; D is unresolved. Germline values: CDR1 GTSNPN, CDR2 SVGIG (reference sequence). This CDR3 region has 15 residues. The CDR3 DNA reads TGTGCCTGGAAGAGGGAATCCCTCCTAGGCGGAAAACTGTCTTTT. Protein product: CAWKRESLLGGKLSF.

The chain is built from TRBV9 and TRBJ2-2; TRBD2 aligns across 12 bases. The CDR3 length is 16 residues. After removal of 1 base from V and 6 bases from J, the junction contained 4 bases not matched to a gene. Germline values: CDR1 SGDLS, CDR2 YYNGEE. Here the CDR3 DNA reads TGTGCCAGCAGCGTAACTAGCGGGAGGATCGCCGGGGAGCTGTTTTTT. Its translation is CASSVTSGRIAGELFF.

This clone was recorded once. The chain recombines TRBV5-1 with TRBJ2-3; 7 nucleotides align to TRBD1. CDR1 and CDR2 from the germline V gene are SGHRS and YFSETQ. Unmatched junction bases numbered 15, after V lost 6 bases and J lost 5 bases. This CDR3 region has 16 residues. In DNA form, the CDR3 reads TGCGCCAGCAACCCAACAGGGGAACAGTCAGTAGATACGCAGTATTTT. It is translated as CASNPTGEQSVDTQYF.

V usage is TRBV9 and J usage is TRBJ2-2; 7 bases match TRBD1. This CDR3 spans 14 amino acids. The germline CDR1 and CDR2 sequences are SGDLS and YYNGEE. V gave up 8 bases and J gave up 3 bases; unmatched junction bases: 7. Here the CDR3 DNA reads TGTGCCAGTTCCAAGGGGGCTTACACCGGGGAGCTGTTTTTT. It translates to CASSKGAYTGELFF. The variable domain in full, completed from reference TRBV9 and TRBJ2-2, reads DSGVTQTPKHLITATGQRVTLRCSPRSGDLSVYWYQQSLDQGLQFLIQYYNGEERAKGNILERFSAQQFPDLHSELNLSSLELGDSALYFCASSKGAYTGELFFGEGSRLTVL.

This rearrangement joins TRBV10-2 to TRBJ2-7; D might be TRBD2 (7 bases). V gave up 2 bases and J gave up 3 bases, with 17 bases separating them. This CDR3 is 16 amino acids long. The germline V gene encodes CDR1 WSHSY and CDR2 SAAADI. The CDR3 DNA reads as TGCGCCAGCAGTGAGGGGGGCGGCGGGAGTAGCTACGAGCAGTACTTC. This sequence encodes CASSEGGGGSSYEQYF.

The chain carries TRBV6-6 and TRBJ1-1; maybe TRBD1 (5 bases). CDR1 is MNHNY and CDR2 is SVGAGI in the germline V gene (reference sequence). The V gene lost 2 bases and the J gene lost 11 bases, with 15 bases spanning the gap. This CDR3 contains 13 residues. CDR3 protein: CASSYEGSGRAFF. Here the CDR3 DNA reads TGTGCCAGCAGTTACGAGGGGAGTGGCAGGGCTTTCTTT.

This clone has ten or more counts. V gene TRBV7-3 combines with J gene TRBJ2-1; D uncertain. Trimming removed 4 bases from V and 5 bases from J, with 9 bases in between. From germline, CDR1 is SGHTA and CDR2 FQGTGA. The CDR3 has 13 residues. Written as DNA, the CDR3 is TGTGCCAGCAGCTCAAACTCGGACAATGAGCAGTTCTTC. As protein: CASSSNSDNEQFF.

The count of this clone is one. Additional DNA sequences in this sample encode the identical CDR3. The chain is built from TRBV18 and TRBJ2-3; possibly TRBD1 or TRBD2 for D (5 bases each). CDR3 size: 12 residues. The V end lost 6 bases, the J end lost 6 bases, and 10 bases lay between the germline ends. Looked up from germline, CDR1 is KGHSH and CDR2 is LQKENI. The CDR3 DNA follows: TGTGCCAGCTCCCCCGAGGGGGATACGCAGTATTTT. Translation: CASSPEGDTQYF.

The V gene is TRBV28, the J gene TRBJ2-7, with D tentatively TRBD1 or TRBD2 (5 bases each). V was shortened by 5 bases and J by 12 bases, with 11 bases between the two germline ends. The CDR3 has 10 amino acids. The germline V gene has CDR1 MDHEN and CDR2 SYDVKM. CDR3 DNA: TGTGCCAGCAGTGACCGGGACCGGTACTTC. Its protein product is CASSDRDRYF.

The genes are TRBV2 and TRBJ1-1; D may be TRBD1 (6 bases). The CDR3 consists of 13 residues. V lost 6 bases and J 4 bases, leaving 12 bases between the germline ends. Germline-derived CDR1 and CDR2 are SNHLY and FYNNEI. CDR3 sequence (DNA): TGTGCCAGCAGCGCCGGACAGAGCACTGAAGCTTTCTTT. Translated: CASSAGQSTEAFF.

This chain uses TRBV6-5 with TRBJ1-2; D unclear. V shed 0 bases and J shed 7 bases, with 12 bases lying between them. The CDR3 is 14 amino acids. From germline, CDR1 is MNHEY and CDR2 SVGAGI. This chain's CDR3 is CASSYSRAWGGYTF. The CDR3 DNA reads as TGTGCCAGCAGTTACTCTCGGGCCTGGGGTGGCTACACCTTC.

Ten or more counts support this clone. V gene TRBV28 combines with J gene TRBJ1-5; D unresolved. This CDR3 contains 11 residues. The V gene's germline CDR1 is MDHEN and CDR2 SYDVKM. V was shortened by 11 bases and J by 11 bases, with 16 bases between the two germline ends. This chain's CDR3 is CASATAGAQHF. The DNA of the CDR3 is TGTGCCTCGGCCACAGCCGGGGCCCAGCATTTT.

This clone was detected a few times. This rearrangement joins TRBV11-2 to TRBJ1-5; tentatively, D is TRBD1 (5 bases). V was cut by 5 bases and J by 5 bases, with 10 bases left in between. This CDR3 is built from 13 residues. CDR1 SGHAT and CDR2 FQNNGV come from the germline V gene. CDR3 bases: TGTGCCAGCAGCATAAGGGGTGATCAGCCCCAGCATTTT. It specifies CASSIRGDQPQHF.

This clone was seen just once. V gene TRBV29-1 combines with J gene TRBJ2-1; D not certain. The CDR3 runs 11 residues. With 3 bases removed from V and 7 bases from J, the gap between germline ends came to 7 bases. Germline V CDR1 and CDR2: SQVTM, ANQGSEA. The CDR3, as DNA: TGCAGCGTTGACTACGGAAATGAGCAGTTCTTC. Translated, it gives CSVDYGNEQFF.